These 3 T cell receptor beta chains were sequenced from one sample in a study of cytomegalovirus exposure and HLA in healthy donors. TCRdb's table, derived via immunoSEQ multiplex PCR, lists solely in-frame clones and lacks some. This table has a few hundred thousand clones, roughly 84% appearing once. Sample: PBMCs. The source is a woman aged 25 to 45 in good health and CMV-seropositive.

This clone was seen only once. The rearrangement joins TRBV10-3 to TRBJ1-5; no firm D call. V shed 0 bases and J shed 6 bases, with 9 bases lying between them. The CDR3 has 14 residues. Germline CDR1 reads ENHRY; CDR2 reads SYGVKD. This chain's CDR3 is CAISESGNTQPQHF. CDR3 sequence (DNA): TGTGCCATCAGTGAGTCAGGCAATACTCAGCCCCAGCATTTT.

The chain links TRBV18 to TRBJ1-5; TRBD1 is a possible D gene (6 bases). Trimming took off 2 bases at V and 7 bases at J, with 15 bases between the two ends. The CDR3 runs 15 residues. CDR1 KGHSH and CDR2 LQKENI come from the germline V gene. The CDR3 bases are TGTGCCAGCTCACCAGAGGGGGAGAAGGGCCAGCCCCAGCATTTT. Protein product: CASSPEGEKGQPQHF.

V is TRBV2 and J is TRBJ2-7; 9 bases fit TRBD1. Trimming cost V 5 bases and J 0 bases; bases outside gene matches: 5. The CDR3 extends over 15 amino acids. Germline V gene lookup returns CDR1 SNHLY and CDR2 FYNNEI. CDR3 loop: CASSRGQGSSYEQYF. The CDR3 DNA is TGTGCCAGCAGTAGGGGACAGGGCTCCTCCTACGAGCAGTACTTC.